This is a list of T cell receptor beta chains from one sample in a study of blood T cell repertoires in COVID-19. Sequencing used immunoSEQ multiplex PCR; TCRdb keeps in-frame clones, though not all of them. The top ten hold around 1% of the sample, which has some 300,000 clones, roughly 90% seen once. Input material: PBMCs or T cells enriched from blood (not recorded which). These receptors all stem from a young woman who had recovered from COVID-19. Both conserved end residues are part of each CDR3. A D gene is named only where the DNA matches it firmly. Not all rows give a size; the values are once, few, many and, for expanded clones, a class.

CDR3 protein: CASSLDRLAGGGTGELFF
CDR3 DNA: TGTGCCAGCAGCTTAGATCGACTAGCGGGAGGGGGCACCGGGGAGCTGTTTTTT
D gene: TRBD2
V gene: TRBV11-3
J gene: TRBJ2-2
clone size: -

CDR3 protein: CATSIRQGATQPQHF
CDR3 DNA: TGTGCCACCAGTATACGACAGGGGGCTACTCAGCCCCAGCATTTT
D gene: TRBD1
V gene: TRBV15
J gene: TRBJ1-5
clone size: few

CDR3 protein: CASSPQGVRRTPGQGPYEQYF
CDR3 DNA: TGCGCCAGCAGCCCTCAAGGGGTCCGGAGGACGCCGGGACAGGGCCCCTACGAGCAGTACTTC
D gene: TRBD1
V gene: TRBV4-1
J gene: TRBJ2-7
clone size: -

CDR3 protein: CATTRERDTEAFF
CDR3 DNA: TGTGCCACCACTCGGGAACGAGACACTGAAGCTTTCTTT
D gene: -
V gene: TRBV18
J gene: TRBJ1-1
clone size: -

CDR3 protein: CAWSKPIIAGGNNEQFF
CDR3 DNA: TGTGCCTGGAGTAAGCCCATAATAGCGGGGGGGAACAATGAGCAGTTCTTC
D gene: TRBD2
V gene: TRBV30
J gene: TRBJ2-1
clone size: few

CDR3 protein: CASSYRTNQPQHF
CDR3 DNA: TGTGCCAGCAGTTATCGGACTAATCAGCCCCAGCATTTT
D gene: -
V gene: TRBV27
J gene: TRBJ1-5
clone size: few

CDR3 protein: CASSFRGLVSEAFF
CDR3 DNA: TGTGCCAGCAGTTTCAGGGGGTTGGTCTCTGAAGCTTTCTTT
D gene: TRBD1
V gene: TRBV27
J gene: TRBJ1-1
clone size: -

CDR3 protein: CASSLARQGGADTQYF
CDR3 DNA: TGTGCCAGCAGCTTAGCCAGACAGGGGGGCGCAGATACGCAGTATTTT
D gene: TRBD1
V gene: TRBV11-3
J gene: TRBJ2-3
clone size: -

CDR3 protein: CASSFGQGSYNEQFF
CDR3 DNA: TGTGCCAGCAGCTTCGGACAGGGTTCCTACAATGAGCAGTTCTTC
D gene: TRBD1
V gene: TRBV7-9
J gene: TRBJ2-1
clone size: -

CDR3 protein: CASSQDGAGGSPLHF
CDR3 DNA: TGTGCCAGCAGCCAAGATGGGGCAGGGGGTTCACCCCTCCACTTT
D gene: TRBD1
V gene: TRBV14
J gene: TRBJ1-6
clone size: -

CDR3 protein: CASSLWQDNEKLFF
CDR3 DNA: TGCGCCAGCAGCTTGTGGCAGGATAATGAAAAACTGTTTTTT
D gene: -
V gene: TRBV5-1
J gene: TRBJ1-4
clone size: -

CDR3 protein: CASSLRERDRLNTEAFF
CDR3 DNA: TGTGCCAGCAGCCTCCGGGAGAGGGACCGGCTGAACACTGAAGCTTTCTTT
D gene: -
V gene: TRBV21-1
J gene: TRBJ1-1
clone size: -

CDR3 protein: CASSQDLATTNYGYTF
CDR3 DNA: TGCGCCAGCAGCCAAGATCTAGCGACGACTAACTATGGCTACACCTTC
D gene: -
V gene: TRBV4-1
J gene: TRBJ1-2
clone size: -

CDR3 protein: CASSPTADNSPLHF
CDR3 DNA: TGTGCCAGCAGTCCGACAGCCGATAATTCACCCCTCCACTTT
D gene: -
V gene: TRBV28
J gene: TRBJ1-6
clone size: -

CDR3 protein: CAWDRGGGTEAFF
CDR3 DNA: TGTGCCTGGGATAGAGGCGGCGGCACTGAAGCTTTCTTT
D gene: -
V gene: TRBV30
J gene: TRBJ1-1
clone size: -

CDR3 protein: CASSPVGQRTEAFF
CDR3 DNA: TGTGCCAGCAGCCCCGTTGGACAGCGTACTGAAGCTTTCTTT
D gene: -
V gene: TRBV7-2
J gene: TRBJ1-1
clone size: -

CDR3 protein: CASSKDLLAGPYNEQFF
CDR3 DNA: TGTGCCAGTAGTAAAGACCTCCTAGCGGGACCTTACAATGAGCAGTTCTTC
D gene: TRBD2
V gene: TRBV19
J gene: TRBJ2-1
clone size: -

CDR3 protein: CASSLFRTGAFF
CDR3 DNA: TGTGCCAGCAGCTTGTTCCGGACAGGGGCTTTCTTT
D gene: TRBD1
V gene: TRBV5-8
J gene: TRBJ1-1
clone size: once

CDR3 protein: CASSLPTDTQYF
CDR3 DNA: TGTGCCAGCTCACTCCCCACAGATACGCAGTATTTT
D gene: -
V gene: TRBV6-5
J gene: TRBJ2-3
clone size: -

CDR3 protein: CASSSRQGDGREQYF
CDR3 DNA: TGTGCCAGCAGTTCCAGACAGGGGGATGGTCGCGAGCAGTACTTC
D gene: TRBD1
V gene: TRBV27
J gene: TRBJ2-7
clone size: -

CDR3 protein: CARGELGNQPQHF
CDR3 DNA: TGTGCCAGAGGGGAATTGGGCAATCAGCCCCAGCATTTT
D gene: -
V gene: TRBV6-4
J gene: TRBJ1-5
clone size: -

CDR3 protein: CASSATGLVEQYF
CDR3 DNA: TGTGCCAGTAGTGCGACAGGGTTAGTCGAGCAGTACTTC
D gene: TRBD1
V gene: TRBV19
J gene: TRBJ2-7
clone size: -

CDR3 protein: CASSQGEGRAQYF
CDR3 DNA: TGCGCCAGCAGCCAAGGGGAGGGGAGGGCCCAGTACTTC
D gene: TRBD2
V gene: TRBV4-1
J gene: TRBJ2-5
clone size: -

CDR3 protein: CASSQAHEKLFF
CDR3 DNA: TGTGCCAGCAGCCAGGCCCATGAAAAACTGTTTTTT
D gene: -
V gene: TRBV3-1/TRBV3-2
J gene: TRBJ1-4
clone size: -

CDR3 protein: CASSSGVGDTQYF
CDR3 DNA: TGTGCCAGCAGCAGCGGGGTCGGAGATACGCAGTATTTT
D gene: TRBD2
V gene: TRBV6-2/TRBV6-3
J gene: TRBJ2-3
clone size: -

CDR3 protein: CSVAGTVKNTGELFF
CDR3 DNA: TGCAGCGTTGCAGGGACAGTTAAGAACACCGGGGAGCTGTTTTTT
D gene: TRBD1
V gene: TRBV29-1
J gene: TRBJ2-2
clone size: -

CDR3 protein: CASSHIKSATSEQYF
CDR3 DNA: TGTGCCAGCAGCCACATTAAGAGCGCCACTAGCGAGCAGTACTTC
D gene: -
V gene: TRBV3-1/TRBV3-2
J gene: TRBJ2-7
clone size: -

CDR3 protein: CATSNGQWGTEAFF
CDR3 DNA: TGTGCCACCAGCAACGGACAGTGGGGTACTGAAGCTTTCTTT
D gene: -
V gene: TRBV15
J gene: TRBJ1-1
clone size: -

CDR3 protein: CASPGKTSDNNEQFF
CDR3 DNA: TGTGCCAGCCCCGGGAAGACTAGCGATAACAATGAGCAGTTCTTC
D gene: TRBD2
V gene: TRBV9
J gene: TRBJ2-1
clone size: few

CDR3 protein: CASSVEGGPRDTQYF
CDR3 DNA: TGTGCCAGCAGCGTAGAAGGTGGGCCTCGGGATACGCAGTATTTT
D gene: -
V gene: TRBV9
J gene: TRBJ2-3
clone size: -

CDR3 protein: CASSRTTGYNEKLFF
CDR3 DNA: TGTGCCAGCAGCCGTACGACAGGGTACAATGAAAAACTGTTTTTT
D gene: TRBD1
V gene: TRBV11-1
J gene: TRBJ1-4
clone size: once

CDR3 protein: CASSQTSGSASDTQYF
CDR3 DNA: TGTGCCAGCAGCCAAACCAGCGGGAGTGCATCAGATACGCAGTATTTT
D gene: TRBD2
V gene: TRBV3-1/TRBV3-2
J gene: TRBJ2-3
clone size: few

CDR3 protein: CASSQDRAKTGFNSPLHF
CDR3 DNA: TGTGCCAGCAGCCAAGATAGGGCGAAGACAGGATTTAATTCACCCCTCCACTTT
D gene: -
V gene: TRBV14
J gene: TRBJ1-6
clone size: -

CDR3 protein: CASSPRAGGYTF
CDR3 DNA: TGTGCCAGCTCACCGAGGGCCGGGGGCTACACCTTC
D gene: -
V gene: TRBV18
J gene: TRBJ1-2
clone size: -

CDR3 protein: CASSEGPRSWGNQPQHF
CDR3 DNA: TGTGCCAGCAGTGAGGGGCCACGCTCATGGGGCAATCAGCCCCAGCATTTT
D gene: -
V gene: TRBV6-1
J gene: TRBJ1-5
clone size: -

CDR3 protein: CASSLSGNYEQYF
CDR3 DNA: TGTGCCAGCAGTTTGAGCGGTAACTACGAGCAGTACTTC
D gene: -
V gene: TRBV12-3/TRBV12-4
J gene: TRBJ2-7
clone size: -

CDR3 protein: CSASDGGYGYTF
CDR3 DNA: TGCAGTGCTAGTGACGGAGGTTATGGCTACACCTTC
D gene: -
V gene: TRBV20-1
J gene: TRBJ1-2
clone size: -

CDR3 protein: CACGGWYGYTF
CDR3 DNA: TGTGCTTGTGGGGGGTGGTATGGCTACACCTTC
D gene: -
V gene: TRBV28
J gene: TRBJ1-2
clone size: -

CDR3 protein: CASSRSVGGDPRWTGELFF
CDR3 DNA: TGTGCCAGCAGCCGGTCCGTAGGGGGCGACCCCCGATGGACCGGGGAGCTGTTTTTT
D gene: TRBD1
V gene: TRBV4-2
J gene: TRBJ2-2
clone size: -

CDR3 protein: CASSIVLRDREHMNTEAFF
CDR3 DNA: TGTGCCAGTAGTATAGTCCTCCGGGACAGGGAACACATGAACACTGAAGCTTTCTTT
D gene: TRBD1
V gene: TRBV19
J gene: TRBJ1-1
clone size: -

CDR3 protein: CASSEFGLAGLNEQFF
CDR3 DNA: TGCGCCAGCAGTGAGTTTGGACTAGCGGGACTCAATGAGCAGTTCTTC
D gene: TRBD2
V gene: TRBV10-1
J gene: TRBJ2-1
clone size: -

CDR3 protein: CASSQGSGRDYGYTF
CDR3 DNA: TGCGCCAGCAGCCAAGGATCCGGGAGGGACTATGGCTACACCTTC
D gene: -
V gene: TRBV4-1
J gene: TRBJ1-2
clone size: -

CDR3 protein: CASSYTPGTRRTYGYTF
CDR3 DNA: TGTGCCAGCAGTTACACGCCGGGGACAAGAAGAACCTATGGCTACACCTTC
D gene: -
V gene: TRBV27
J gene: TRBJ1-2
clone size: -

CDR3 protein: CASKKQTEDPVHEQYF
CDR3 DNA: TGTGCCAGCAAAAAACAGACGGAAGACCCCGTTCACGAGCAGTACTTC
D gene: -
V gene: TRBV9
J gene: TRBJ2-7
clone size: -

CDR3 protein: CASSFFSGLAGGTGELFF
CDR3 DNA: TGTGCCAGCAGTTTTTTTTCCGGGCTAGCGGGAGGAACCGGGGAGCTGTTTTTT
D gene: TRBD2
V gene: TRBV28
J gene: TRBJ2-2
clone size: -

CDR3 protein: CASSSVKGAGAGETQYF
CDR3 DNA: TGCGCCAGCAGCTCAGTAAAAGGAGCGGGGGCTGGGGAGACCCAGTACTTC
D gene: TRBD2
V gene: TRBV5-1
J gene: TRBJ2-5
clone size: -